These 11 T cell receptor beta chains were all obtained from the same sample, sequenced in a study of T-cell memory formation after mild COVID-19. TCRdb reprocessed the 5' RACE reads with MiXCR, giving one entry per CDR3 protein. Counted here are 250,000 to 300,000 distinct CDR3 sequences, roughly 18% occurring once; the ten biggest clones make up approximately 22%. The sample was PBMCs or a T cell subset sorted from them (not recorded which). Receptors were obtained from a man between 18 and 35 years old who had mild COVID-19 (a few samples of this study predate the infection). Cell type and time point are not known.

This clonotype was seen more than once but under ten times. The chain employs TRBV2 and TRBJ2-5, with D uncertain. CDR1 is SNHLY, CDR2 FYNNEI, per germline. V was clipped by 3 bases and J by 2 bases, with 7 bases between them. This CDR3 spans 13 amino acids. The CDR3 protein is CASSDGRQETQYF. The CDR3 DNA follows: TGTGCCAGCAGTGATGGACGGCAAGAGACCCAGTACTTC.

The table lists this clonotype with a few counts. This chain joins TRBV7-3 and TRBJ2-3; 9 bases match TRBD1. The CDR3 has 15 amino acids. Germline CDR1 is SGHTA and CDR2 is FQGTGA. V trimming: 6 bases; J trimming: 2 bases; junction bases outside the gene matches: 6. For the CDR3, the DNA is TGTGCCAGCAGACAACAGGGGGCCGCCACAGATACGCAGTATTTT. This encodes CASRQQGAATDTQYF.

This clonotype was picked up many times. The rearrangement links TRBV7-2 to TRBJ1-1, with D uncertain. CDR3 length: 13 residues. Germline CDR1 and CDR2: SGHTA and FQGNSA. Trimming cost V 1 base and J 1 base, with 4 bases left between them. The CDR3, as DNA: TGTGCCAGCAGCTTAGAGAGGAACACTGAAGCTTTCTTT. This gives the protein CASSLERNTEAFF.

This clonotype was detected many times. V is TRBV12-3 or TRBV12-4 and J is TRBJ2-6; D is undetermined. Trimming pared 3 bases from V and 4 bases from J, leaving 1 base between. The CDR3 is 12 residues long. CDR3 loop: CASSFGANVLTF. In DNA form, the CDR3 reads TGTGCCAGCAGTTTCGGGGCCAACGTCCTGACTTTC.

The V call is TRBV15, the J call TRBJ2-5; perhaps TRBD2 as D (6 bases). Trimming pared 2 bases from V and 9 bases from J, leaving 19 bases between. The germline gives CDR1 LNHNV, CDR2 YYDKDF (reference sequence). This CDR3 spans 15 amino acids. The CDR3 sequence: CATSRRRDSGAAQYF. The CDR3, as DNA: TGTGCCACCAGCAGACGCCGGGACTCTGGCGCGGCCCAGTACTTC.

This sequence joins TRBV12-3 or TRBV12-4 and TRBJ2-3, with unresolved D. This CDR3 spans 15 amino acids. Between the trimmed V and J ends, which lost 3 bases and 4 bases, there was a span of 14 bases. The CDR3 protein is CASSFPAVVADTQYF. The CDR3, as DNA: TGTGCCAGCAGTTTCCCGGCCGTGGTAGCAGATACGCAGTATTTT.

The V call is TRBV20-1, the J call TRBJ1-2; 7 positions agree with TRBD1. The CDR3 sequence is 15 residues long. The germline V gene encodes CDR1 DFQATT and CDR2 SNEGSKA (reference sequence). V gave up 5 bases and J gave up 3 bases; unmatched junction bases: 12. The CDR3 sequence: CSAGAGGGFDYGYTF. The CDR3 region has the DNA TGCAGTGCTGGCGCAGGGGGAGGATTCGACTATGGCTACACCTTC.

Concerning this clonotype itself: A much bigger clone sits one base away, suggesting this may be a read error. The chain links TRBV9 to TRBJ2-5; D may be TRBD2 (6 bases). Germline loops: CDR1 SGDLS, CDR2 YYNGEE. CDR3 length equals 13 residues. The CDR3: CAISAGPQETQYF. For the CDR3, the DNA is TGTGCCATCAGCGCGGGACCCCAAGAGACCCAGTACTTC.

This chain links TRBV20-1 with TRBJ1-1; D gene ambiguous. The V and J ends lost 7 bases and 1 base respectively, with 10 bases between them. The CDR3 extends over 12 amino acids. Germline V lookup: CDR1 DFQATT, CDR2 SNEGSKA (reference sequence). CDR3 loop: CSVLTGNTEAFF. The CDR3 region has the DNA TGCAGTGTCCTCACCGGGAACACTGAAGCTTTCTTT.

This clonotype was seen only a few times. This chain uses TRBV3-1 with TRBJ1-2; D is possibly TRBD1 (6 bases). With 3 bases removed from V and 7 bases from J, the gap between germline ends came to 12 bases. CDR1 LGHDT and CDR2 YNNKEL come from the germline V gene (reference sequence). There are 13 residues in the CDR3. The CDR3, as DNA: TGTGCCAGCAGCCATGGGGGGCGTCTTGGCTACACCTTC. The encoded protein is CASSHGGRLGYTF.

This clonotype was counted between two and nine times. CDR3 in amino acids: CSAPLQNEQFF. For the CDR3, the DNA is TGCAGCGCTCCCCTCCAGAATGAGCAGTTCTTC. This rearrangement joins TRBV29-1 to TRBJ2-1; D is unresolved. CDR1 and CDR2 from the germline V gene are SQVTM and ANQGSEA. This CDR3 region has 11 residues. V was shortened by 7 bases and J by 7 bases, with 11 bases between the two germline ends.